These 20 T cell receptor beta chains were sequenced from one sample in a study of Ad26.COV2.S vaccination and SARS-CoV-2 variants. As to treatment: about 20 received Ad26.COV2.S at low or high dose, single or two shots; several received placebo; per-sample allocation not given. Day 63 after the first injection of vaccine or placebo was the sampling time. This table comes from immunoSEQ multiplex PCR, and its TCRdb copy is limited to in-frame clones, with some not included. Among roughly 510,000 clones listed, 87% were seen once. This specimen consisted of peripheral blood, obtained in a trial of Ad26.COV2.S vaccine versus placebo. The receptors derive from a person aged 18-65 years who received the Ad26.COV2.S COVID-19 vaccine or a placebo.

This clone was counted only a few times. This rearrangement joins TRBV9 to TRBJ2-1; TRBD1 agrees at 8 bases. The CDR3 is 15 residues long. Trimming removed 1 base from V and 7 bases from J; junction bases left unmatched: 7. CDR1 and CDR2 from the germline V gene are SGDLS and YYNGEE. The CDR3 DNA is TGTGCCAGCAGCGTACAGGGGGCTCTTTTGAATGAGCAGTTCTTC. It encodes CASSVQGALLNEQFF. Full variable domain (rest looked up from reference TRBV9 and TRBJ2-1): DSGVTQTPKHLITATGQRVTLRCSPRSGDLSVYWYQQSLDQGLQFLIQYYNGEERAKGNILERFSAQQFPDLHSELNLSSLELGDSALYFCASSVQGALLNEQFFGPGTRLTVL.

The J gene is TRBJ2-3, the V gene TRBV5-6; D unresolved. Germline V gene data show CDR1 as SGHDT and CDR2 as YYEEEE. Between the trimmed V and J ends, which lost 0 bases and 3 bases, there was a span of 11 bases. This CDR3 has 15 residues. The CDR3 DNA follows: TGTGCCAGCAGCTTGGACCTTTTGGAGACAGATACGCAGTATTTT. Translating gives CASSLDLLETDTQYF. The whole variable domain, filled in from reference TRBV5-6 and TRBJ2-3, reads DAGVTQSPTHLIKTRGQQVTLRCSPKSGHDTVSWYQQALGQGPQFIFQYYEEEERQRGNFPDRFSGHQFPNYSSELNVNALLLGDSALYLCASSLDLLETDTQYFGPGTRLTVL.

This sequence joins TRBV27 and TRBJ1-1; 7 bases map to TRBD1. J gave up 1 base and V 4 bases, and 9 bases lay outside the gene matches. CDR1 is MNHEY and CDR2 is SMNVEV in the germline V gene (reference sequence). This CDR3 has 16 residues. Written as DNA, the CDR3 is TGTGCCAGCAGTTCCCACGGGACAGCGTGGAACACTGAAGCTTTCTTT. Its protein is CASSSHGTAWNTEAFF.

The chain links TRBV14 to TRBJ1-2, with D tentatively TRBD1 (6 bases). Trimming removed 1 base from V and 4 bases from J, with 7 bases in between. Germline CDR1 is SGHDN and CDR2 is FVKESK. This CDR3 is 13 amino acids long. The DNA of the CDR3 is TGTGCCAGCAGCCAAGGGGGGCCCTATGGCTACACCTTC. Amino acid sequence: CASSQGGPYGYTF.

The J gene is TRBJ1-5, the V gene TRBV18, with D unclear. The CDR3 has 12 residues. The germline gives CDR1 KGHSH, CDR2 LQKENI. V was pared by 3 bases and J by 6 bases, with 6 bases between. CDR3 in amino acids: CASSPEGQPQHF. The CDR3 DNA is TGTGCCAGCTCACCGGAGGGTCAGCCCCAGCATTTT.

The CDR3 spells CATSDFASYRERELEQYF. The CDR3 region has the DNA TGTGCCACCAGTGATTTCGCATCCTACCGAGAGCGGGAGTTGGAGCAGTACTTC. The chain joins TRBV24-1 to TRBJ2-7, with TRBD2 identical over 8 bases. The CDR3 covers 18 residues. Trimming removed 1 base from V and 7 bases from J; junction bases left unmatched: 17. Per germline, CDR1 KGHDR and CDR2 SFDVKD.

V gene TRBV15 combines with J gene TRBJ2-4; TRBD1 or TRBD2 may be the D gene (6 bases each). This CDR3 is built from 13 residues. CDR1 and CDR2 from the germline V gene are LNHNV and YYDKDF (reference sequence). Trimming left V 6 bases short and J 9 bases short, with 15 bases between. CDR3: CATRQGSGAIQYF. The CDR3 bases are TGTGCCACCAGACAGGGATCGGGGGCCATTCAGTACTTC.

The chain employs TRBV5-4 and TRBJ2-1; 7 bases are a match to TRBD1. With 5 bases clipped from V and 7 bases from J, the junction kept 3 bases outside the gene matches. CDR1 is SGHNT, CDR2 YYREEE, per germline (reference sequence). The CDR3 extends over 12 amino acids. DNA of the CDR3: TGTGCCAGCAGTTTACAGGGGAATGAGCAGTTCTTC. Its protein is CASSLQGNEQFF.

The rearrangement links TRBV5-4 to TRBJ2-1, with TRBD2 identical over 8 bases. The germline V gene has CDR1 SGHNT and CDR2 YYREEE (reference sequence). This CDR3 contains 15 residues. V was clipped by 0 bases and J by 3 bases; unmatched bases: 2. CDR3: CASSLGREVYNEQFF. CDR3 bases: TGTGCCAGCAGCTTGGGGCGGGAGGTCTACAATGAGCAGTTCTTC.

The V call is TRBV30, the J call TRBJ2-2, with no clear D. Per the germline V gene, CDR1 is GTSNPN and CDR2 is SVGIG (reference sequence). The V and J ends lost 1 base and 7 bases respectively, with 10 bases between them. The CDR3 has 13 amino acids. The CDR3 DNA reads TGTGCCTGGAGTGGAAGTCTAAACGGGGAGCTGTTTTTT. This sequence encodes CAWSGSLNGELFF. Drawing the rest from reference TRBV30 and TRBJ2-2, the complete variable domain is SQTIHQWPATLVQPVGSPLSLECTVEGTSNPNLYWYRQAAGRGLQLLFYSVGIGQISSEVPQNLSASRPQDRQFILSSKKLLLSDSGFYLCAWSGSLNGELFFGEGSRLTVL.

This sequence joins TRBV4-2 and TRBJ1-1; D not resolved. The CDR3 has 13 residues. From germline, CDR1 is LGHNA and CDR2 YNFKEQ. Trimming stripped 4 bases from V and 8 bases from J, with 14 bases between. The CDR3 loop reads CASSPPGRQEAFF. In DNA, the CDR3 is TGTGCCAGCAGCCCTCCCGGCCGGCAGGAAGCTTTCTTT.

This rearrangement joins TRBV15 to TRBJ1-1, with D perhaps TRBD1 (5 bases). Looked up from germline, CDR1 is LNHNV and CDR2 is YYDKDF (reference sequence). The V end lost 5 bases, the J end lost 0 bases, and 19 bases lay between the germline ends. The CDR3 consists of 17 residues. The CDR3 DNA reads TGTGCCACCAGCCGTCCTGCCGGGGCAGCTATGAACACTGAAGCTTTCTTT. As protein: CATSRPAGAAMNTEAFF.

This clone appeared a few times. J is TRBJ2-5 and V is TRBV3-1 (or the pseudogene TRBV3-2); D not resolved. In germline, CDR1 is LGHDT, CDR2 YNNKEL (reference sequence). V lost 4 bases to trimming and J lost 5 bases, with 8 bases between them. The CDR3 totals 12 residues. The CDR3 nucleotides read TGTGCCAGCAGCCCCAAGGTGGAGACCCAGTACTTC. It codes for CASSPKVETQYF.

This chain joins TRBV15 and TRBJ1-1; tentative D call: TRBD1 (5 bases). V gave up 6 bases and J gave up 7 bases, with 12 bases separating them. This CDR3 has 12 amino acids. Per the germline V gene, CDR1 is LNHNV and CDR2 is YYDKDF (reference sequence). The CDR3 nucleotides are TGTGCCACCAGGCCCTGGGACGGTGAAGCTTTCTTT. This translates into CATRPWDGEAFF.

The J gene is TRBJ2-5, the V gene TRBV5-1, with D unclear. With 0 bases removed from V and 0 bases from J, the gap between germline ends came to 18 bases. This CDR3 region has 18 residues. CDR1 SGHRS and CDR2 YFSETQ come from the germline V gene. CDR3 sequence: CASSLGFGERSNQETQYF. CDR3 coding DNA: TGCGCCAGCAGCTTGGGATTTGGGGAACGATCTAACCAAGAGACCCAGTACTTC.

The genes are TRBV9 and TRBJ2-1, with 9 nucleotides matching TRBD2. V lost 1 base and J lost 0; bases outside the gene matches: 11. The CDR3 is made up of 19 amino acids. The V gene's germline CDR1 is SGDLS and CDR2 YYNGEE. CDR3 coding DNA: TGTGCCAGCAGCGTACTAGCGGGAACAGGAAGGAGCTCCTACAATGAGCAGTTCTTC. Translated, it gives CASSVLAGTGRSSYNEQFF.

This chain links TRBV1 with TRBJ2-1; the table's D call, TRBD2, was not checked against the DNA. TRBV1 is annotated as a pseudogene. CDR3 length: 16 amino acids. DNA of the CDR3: TGCACCAGCAGCCAAGCCCCCCGGGGGGGAGTCGATGAGCAGTTCTTC. Translation gives CTSSQAPRGGVDEQFF.

This chain connects TRBV6-5 to TRBJ1-4, with no clear D. This CDR3 has 14 residues. Germline CDR1 is MNHEY and CDR2 is SVGAGI. With 0 bases removed from V and 6 bases from J, the gap between germline ends came to 8 bases. The CDR3 region has the DNA TGTGCCAGCAGTTACTCCAGGACGTATGAAAAACTGTTTTTT. Its translation: CASSYSRTYEKLFF.

The chain combines TRBV7-8 with TRBJ2-7; no reliable D call. There are 14 residues in the CDR3. V lost 1 base and J lost 3, with 10 bases in between. Germline V gives CDR1 SGHVS, CDR2 FQNEAQ. CDR3 region: CASSLEYGIYEQYF. The CDR3 DNA is TGTGCCAGCAGCTTAGAATATGGAATCTACGAGCAGTACTTC.

In its sample, this clone was seen once. The chain combines TRBV11-2 with TRBJ2-1; TRBD2 might be the D (6 bases). Trimming shortened V by 4 bases and J by 9 bases, and 19 bases separated the two germline ends. The germline gives CDR1 SGHAT, CDR2 FQNNGV. This CDR3 contains 15 residues. DNA of the CDR3: TGTGCCAGCAGCTCCCCGGGACTTCACGGGGGTGAGCAGTTCTTC. This translates into CASSSPGLHGGEQFF.